This is a list of T cell receptor beta chains from one sample in a study of blood T cell repertoires in COVID-19. TCRdb keeps only in-frame clones here, not all; method: immunoSEQ multiplex PCR. The table has 180,000 or so clones, 70% to 90% seen once. The sequencing input was PBMCs or T cells enriched from blood (not recorded which). The source of these receptors is a woman in her fifties or sixties who had recovered from COVID-19. CDR3s include the opening cysteine and the closing phenylalanine or tryptophan. D genes are given only for firm matches. Some rows mark clone size as missing; the rest say once, few, many or name a class of expanded clone.

>TRBD2|.|TRBJ2-3|TRBV5-1
CASRRGSRGTDTQYF
TGCGCCAGCAGGCGGGGGAGTAGGGGCACAGATACGCAGTATTTT
>.|.|TRBJ2-5|TRBV2
CASRRQGLGETQYF
TGTGCCAGCAGGCGCCAGGGACTTGGAGAGACCCAGTACTTC
>TRBD1|.|TRBJ2-5|TRBV11-1
CASSLGTGGQETQYF
TGTGCCAGCAGCTTGGGGACAGGGGGCCAAGAGACCCAGTACTTC
>.|.|TRBJ1-5|TRBV6-6
CASSYAVGGGQPQHF
TGTGCCAGCAGTTACGCAGTCGGGGGGGGTCAGCCCCAGCATTTT
>.|.|TRBJ1-2|TRBV7-9
CASSFPEADGYTF
TGTGCCAGCAGCTTCCCGGAGGCCGATGGCTACACCTTC
>.|.|TRBJ2-1|TRBV2
CASRAWEQFF
TGTGCCAGCAGGGCATGGGAGCAGTTCTTC
>.|.|TRBJ1-5|TRBV19
CASSPLSLSQPQHF
TGTGCCAGTAGTCCACTGTCACTGAGTCAGCCCCAGCATTTT
>.|.|TRBJ1-6|TRBV30
CAWSVQGGSPLHF
TGTGCCTGGAGTGTACAAGGGGGTTCACCCCTCCACTTT
>.|.|TRBJ2-2|TRBV7-6
CASSLNTGRNTGELFF
TGTGCCAGCAGCTTAAATACAGGGAGAAACACCGGGGAGCTGTTTTTT
>.|.|TRBJ1-1|TRBV11-2
CASSSQYNTEAFF
TGTGCCAGCAGCTCCCAGTATAACACTGAAGCTTTCTTT
>.|.|TRBJ1-1|TRBV18
CASSSQGSAFF
TGTGCCAGCTCATCGCAGGGATCAGCTTTCTTT
>TRBD1|.|TRBJ1-5|TRBV6-1
CASSEAGQGLYSNQPQHF
TGTGCCAGCAGTGAAGCGGGACAGGGCCTCTATAGCAATCAGCCCCAGCATTTT
>TRBD1|.|TRBJ1-6|TRBV19
CASRQGTTYNSPLHF
TGTGCCAGTAGACAGGGGACCACCTATAATTCACCCCTCCACTTT
>TRBD1|.|TRBJ1-3|TRBV28
CASREGGGRNTIYF
TGTGCCAGCAGAGAAGGGGGCGGAAGAAACACCATATATTTT
>TRBD1|.|TRBJ2-2|TRBV5-8
CASSSWTGEVAGELFF
TGTGCCAGCAGCTCGTGGACAGGGGAAGTGGCCGGGGAGCTGTTTTTT
>TRBD1|.|TRBJ2-5|TRBV10-3
CAYRGQSQETQYF
TGTGCCTACAGGGGCCAAAGCCAAGAGACCCAGTACTTC
>.|.|TRBJ2-3|TRBV7-8
CASSLGRRRDTDTQYF
TGTGCCAGCAGCTTAGGGCGCAGGCGGGACACAGATACGCAGTATTTT
>.|.|TRBJ2-1|TRBV11-3
CASGLTSLNEQFF
TGTGCCAGCGGACTAACTAGCCTCAATGAGCAGTTCTTC
>TRBD2|.|TRBJ2-2|TRBV7-9
CASRTSGNTGELFF
TGTGCCAGCAGGACTAGCGGAAACACCGGGGAGCTGTTTTTT
>TRBD1|once|TRBJ1-1|TRBV18
CASSPSMGQVNTEAFF
TGTGCCAGCTCACCATCTATGGGACAGGTGAACACTGAAGCTTTCTTT
>.|.|TRBJ1-2|TRBV4-2
CASSQGVGDNYGYTF
TGTGCCAGCAGCCAAGGGGTGGGCGATAACTATGGCTACACCTTC
>.|.|TRBJ2-6|TRBV6-2/TRBV6-3
CASNYRQTLANVLTF
TGTGCCAGCAATTACCGACAGACCCTGGCCAACGTCCTGACTTTC
>TRBD1|.|TRBJ1-3|TRBV5-5
CASSFRTGGFGNTIYF
TGTGCCAGCAGCTTTCGGACAGGGGGCTTTGGAAACACCATATATTTT
>.|.|TRBJ1-4|TRBV6-1
CASSAGGANLEEKLFF
TGTGCCAGCAGTGCTGGGGGGGCGAATTTGGAAGAAAAACTGTTTTTT
>.|few|TRBJ2-3|TRBV7-2
CASSLGLGGGGDTQYF
TGTGCCAGCAGCTTAGGACTCGGGGGAGGAGGAGATACGCAGTATTTT
>TRBD2|.|TRBJ2-1|TRBV10-3
CAISEQGLAGHNEQFF
TGTGCCATCAGTGAGCAGGGACTAGCGGGGCACAATGAGCAGTTCTTC
>.|.|TRBJ2-5|TRBV6-2/TRBV6-3
CASSYGARETQYF
TGTGCCAGCAGTTACGGGGCGCGAGAGACCCAGTACTTC
>.|few|TRBJ2-5|TRBV11-3
CASSLDQGGSANQETQYF
TGTGCCAGCAGCTTAGATCAGGGTGGCAGCGCTAACCAAGAGACCCAGTACTTC
>.|.|TRBJ1-5|TRBV28
CASSLWTANQPQHF
TGTGCCAGCAGTTTATGGACAGCAAATCAGCCCCAGCATTTT
>.|once|TRBJ1-2|TRBV2
CASSELGGATIKGYTF
TGTGCCAGCAGTGAATTGGGCGGGGCCACCATCAAGGGCTACACCTTC
>.|.|TRBJ1-2|TRBV1
CTGDRVNYGYTF
TGCACCGGCGACAGGGTAAACTATGGCTACACCTTC
>.|.|TRBJ2-5|TRBV7-2
CASRRASRETQYF
TGTGCCAGCAGAAGAGCCTCGCGAGAGACCCAGTACTTC
>TRBD2|.|TRBJ2-1|TRBV4-2
CASSQEASGGAEFF
TGTGCCAGCAGCCAAGAAGCTAGCGGGGGGGCCGAGTTCTTC
>TRBD2|.|TRBJ2-4|TRBV19
CASSTPGGGLNIQYF
TGTGCCAGTAGTACCCCCGGGGGGGGATTAAACATTCAGTACTTC
>.|once|TRBJ2-5|TRBV21-1
CASSKKRPLAVWETQYF
TGTGCCAGCAGCAAAAAAAGGCCACTAGCGGTTTGGGAGACCCAGTACTTC
>TRBD1|few|TRBJ1-2|TRBV10-2
CASTRGQGGNYGYTF
TGCGCCAGCACCCGAGGACAGGGGGGTAACTATGGCTACACCTTC
>TRBD2|.|TRBJ2-1|TRBV6-5
CASSYGRGGLVEQFF
TGTGCCAGCAGTTATGGGCGGGGGGGCCTCGTTGAGCAGTTCTTC
>.|.|TRBJ1-2|TRBV29-1
CSVGGYYGYTF
TGCAGCGTTGGAGGTTACTATGGCTACACCTTC
>TRBD2|.|TRBJ2-3|TRBV7-8
CASSFIGLAGGKRGHTQYF
TGTGCCAGCAGCTTCATAGGGCTAGCGGGGGGGAAACGAGGACATACGCAGTATTTT
>TRBD2|.|TRBJ2-5|TRBV5-1
CASSLWASGSETQYF
TGCGCCAGCAGCTTGTGGGCTAGCGGGAGTGAGACCCAGTACTTC
>TRBD2|.|TRBJ2-1|TRBV5-4
CASSPTSGGYNEQFF
TGTGCCAGCAGCCCAACTAGCGGGGGATACAATGAGCAGTTCTTC
>TRBD1|few|TRBJ2-3|TRBV6-4
CASSKTGQGADTQYF
TGTGCCAGCAGTAAAACGGGACAGGGGGCGGATACGCAGTATTTT
>TRBD2|.|TRBJ2-3|TRBV7-2
CASSSPLAGNTDTQYF
TGTGCCAGCAGCTCCCCACTAGCGGGGAACACAGATACGCAGTATTTT
>.|.|TRBJ1-5|TRBV7-2
CASSLAGYSNQPQHF
TGTGCCAGCAGCTTAGCCGGGTATAGCAATCAGCCCCAGCATTTT
>TRBD1|.|TRBJ1-1|TRBV7-2
CASSMDRGGMNTEAFF
TGTGCCAGCAGCATGGACAGGGGAGGGATGAACACTGAAGCTTTCTTT
>.|.|TRBJ2-1|TRBV20-1
CSASWPRGYNEQFF
TGCAGTGCTAGTTGGCCAAGGGGATACAATGAGCAGTTCTTC
>TRBD1|.|TRBJ2-1|TRBV10-3
CALSGTGVRNEQFF
TGTGCCCTCTCCGGGACAGGGGTGAGAAATGAGCAGTTCTTC
>.|.|TRBJ1-1|TRBV12-3/TRBV12-4
CASGWGQAFF
TGTGCCAGCGGATGGGGCCAAGCTTTCTTT
>TRBD1|.|TRBJ1-1|TRBV6-5
CASLRQGMNTEAFF
TGTGCCAGCCTTCGACAGGGTATGAACACTGAAGCTTTCTTT
>.|.|TRBJ2-5|TRBV11-2
CASSAILADQETQYF
TGTGCCAGCAGCGCCATACTAGCCGACCAAGAGACCCAGTACTTC